This TCR beta chain was captured in a study of blood T cell repertoires in COVID-19. Original processing methods: For nucleated cells, counts were estimated from reference gene primer amplification. Method: immunoSEQ multiplex PCR; TCRdb's copy keeps in-frame clones and lacks some. V and J calls and clone size are given by that table; D and trimming were obtained from the DNA. The profile covers more than 110,000 clones, with roughly 86% appearing a single time and around 5.4% taken by the ten largest. Between the trimmed V and J ends, which lost 1 base and 0 bases, there was a span of 18 bases. Germline loops: CDR1 MGHDK, CDR2 SYGVNS. CDR3 size: 18 residues.

The V gene is TRBV25-1, the J gene TRBJ2-5; perhaps TRBD1 as D (6 bases). Input material: peripheral blood. The sequence derives from a human donor in a cohort sampled during active COVID-19. The CDR3 region has the DNA TGTGCCAGCAGTGAATGGGCCATGGACAGAGCGTACCAAGAGACCCAGTACTTC. Residues: CASSEWAMDRAYQETQYF.